This record covers a single T cell receptor (beta chain). Its matching antigen is unknown. Other nucleotide sequences from this sample produce the same CDR3. Trimming took 4 bases from V and 3 from J, leaving 9 bases between them. The CDR3 covers 13 residues. CDR1 and CDR2 (germline): KGHSH, LQKENI. The data were taken from a study of shared clonotypes between healthy human individuals. The assay was immunoSEQ multiplex PCR, and TCRdb's table has in-frame clones only and misses some. The sample lists millions of clones; over 85% were seen once. General study results and limits: Generation probabilities were higher for clonotypes shared across all four sorted-subset donors than for unshared ones.

The sequencing sample was made of naive CD4+ T cells sorted from blood. Subset indicated: CD45RA+ positively selected. This sequence was found in a man in his late teens or twenties in good health. The chain combines TRBV18 with TRBJ1-1, with a possible D match to TRBD1 (5 bases). Here the CDR3 DNA reads TGTGCCAGCTCACAGGGGAGGGACACTGAAGCTTTCTTT. Translated, it gives CASSQGRDTEAFF.